The T cell receptor (beta chain) under discussion was sequenced for a study of T cells after posttransplantation cyclophosphamide. Findings and limits, study-wide: Donor CD8+ memory clones often dominated recipient blood repertoires at later times.

TCRdb keeps only in-frame clones here, not all; method: immunoSEQ multiplex PCR. Listed for the sample are around 7,000 clones, none seen a single time. Busulfan-fludarabine conditioning, marrow transplant, and cyclophosphamide on days +3 and +4 were administered. This clone has ten or more counts. Its antigen remains unidentified. Germline CDR1 and CDR2: LNHDA and SQIVND (reference sequence). V was pared by 3 bases and J by 7 bases, with 4 bases of the junction left unmatched. The CDR3 runs to 14 residues. The sequence came from a female patient aged 45-60 years who received an allogeneic stem cell transplant from an unrelated donor, was CMV-positive, and had acute GVHD only. The graft donor may have contributed some T cells. The material was PBMCs, obtained after allogeneic stem cell transplant with posttransplant cyclophosphamide. The chain recombines TRBV19 with TRBJ2-1; 9 bases are a match to TRBD1. CDR3 coding DNA: TGTGCCAGTAGTATTCTCGGGACAGGGAATGAGCAGTTCTTC. Residues: CASSILGTGNEQFF. Full variable domain (remainder filled in from reference TRBV19 and TRBJ2-1): DGGITQSPKYLFRKEGQNVTLSCEQNLNHDAMYWYRQDPGQGLRLIYYSQIVNDFQKGDIAEGYSVSREKKESFPLTVTSAQKNPTAFYLCASSILGTGNEQFFGPGTRLTVL.